Presented here are 23 T cell receptor beta chains from one specimen sequenced in a study of T cell clonality in common variable immunodeficiency. Measured with immunoSEQ multiplex PCR; TCRdb has only the in-frame clones, and not every one. This repertoire holds tens of thousands of clones, and none appear only once. The source material was peripheral blood mononuclear cells. The receptors here all came from a person aged 18 to 69 in good health.

This clone was recorded at least ten times. The read ends 3 residues shy of where the CDR3 ends; the end is completed using the germline J gene. The chain couples TRBV6-1 to TRBJ1-4; D unresolved. V was cut by 4 bases and J by 2 bases, with 8 bases left in between. The germline CDR1 and CDR2 sequences are MNHNS and SASEGT. The CDR3 is made up of 14 amino acids. CDR3 sequence reads: CASSGVLTNEKLFF. The CDR3 bases that were read are TGTGCCAGCAGTGGCGTACTGACTAATGAAAAA.

This clone was picked up many times. The read halts 3 residues ahead of the CDR3 end, with the missing end drawn from the germline J gene. V gene TRBV29-1 combines with J gene TRBJ1-1; 7 bases match TRBD1. Looked up from germline, CDR1 is SQVTM and CDR2 is ANQGSEA. V lost 4 bases and J lost 2; bases outside the gene matches: 4. The CDR3 is 13 residues long. CDR3 amino acids: CSVGTGRNTEAFF. Incomplete CDR3 DNA: TGCAGCGTTGGGACAGGCCGTAACACTGAA.

This clone was seen at least ten times. The sequenced CDR3 bases are TGTGCCAGCAGCTGGGGGCCCAGGGTCCAAGAGACC. This gives the protein CASSWGPRVQET. The whole CDR3 is CASSWGPRVQETQYF. The chain couples TRBV5-6 to TRBJ2-5; D may be TRBD1 (6 bases). Read data end 3 residues before the CDR3 end; the end is taken from the germline J gene. Germline V lookup: CDR1 SGHDT, CDR2 YYEEEE. Trimming took 3 bases from V and 1 from J, leaving 13 bases between them. This CDR3 has 15 amino acids.

This clone was recorded many times. The sequenced fragment ends 3 residues before the CDR3 boundary, so the rest is inferred from the germline J gene. The chain carries TRBV5-6 and TRBJ1-1, with D unclear. The ends were cut back, 2 bases at V and 2 bases at J, with 4 bases in the middle. Germline CDR1 and CDR2: SGHDT and YYEEEE. The CDR3 spans 12 residues. CDR3 in amino acids: CASSFGNTEAFF. The part of the CDR3 DNA that was read is TGTGCCAGCAGCTTCGGTAACACTGAA.

Many counts were recorded for this clone. The read ends 3 residues early relative to the CDR3; the germline J gene fills the gap. The chain joins TRBV5-4 to TRBJ2-5; 12 nucleotides match TRBD2. Unmatched junction bases numbered 5, after V lost 0 bases and J lost 5 bases. The germline V gene encodes CDR1 SGHNT and CDR2 YYREEE (reference sequence). This CDR3 contains 16 residues. CDR3 residues: CASSLASSGGVETQYF. The CDR3 DNA, read in part, is TGTGCCAGCAGCTTGGCCTCTAGCGGGGGGGTGGAGACC.

This clone was seen at least ten times. The read comes to an end 3 residues before the CDR3 does, leaving the germline J gene to fill in the end. The chain employs TRBV5-1 and TRBJ2-3; D is possibly TRBD1 (6 bases). Per the germline V gene, CDR1 is SGHRS and CDR2 is YFSETQ. Trimming left V 3 bases short and J 1 base short, with 15 bases between. The CDR3 consists of 16 residues. CDR3 bases read: TGCGCCAGCAGCTCCGGCGACAGGACGCGCACAGATACG. This codes for CASSSGDRTRTDT. Given in full, the CDR3 is CASSSGDRTRTDTQYF.

Of note for this clone: It is likely a read error: a sequence one base away is far more abundant. The read gets to within 3 residues of the CDR3 end, and the germline J gene fills in the rest. This chain connects TRBV7-7 to TRBJ2-5, with a tentative D call TRBD1 (6 bases). The germline V gene encodes CDR1 SSHAT and CDR2 FNYEAQ (reference sequence). The CDR3 is 13 residues long. The CDR3 DNA, read in part, is TGTGGCAGCAGCTTAGTACAGGGAGAGACC. This gives the protein CGSSLVQGET. The full CDR3 reads CGSSLVQGETQYF.

This clone was recorded many times. The CDR3 extends 3 residues past the end of the read, so its final part is completed from the germline J gene. The chain employs TRBV10-3 and TRBJ2-7; D is possibly TRBD1 (5 bases). The CDR3 totals 14 residues. Germline V gene data show CDR1 as ENHRY and CDR2 as SYGVKD. V lost 4 bases and J lost 4, with 14 bases in between. CDR3 protein: CAISGLSQGYEQYF. The sequenced part of the CDR3 DNA is TGTGCCATCAGTGGGCTCTCGCAGGGATACGAG.

This clone has a count of ten or more. The read ends 3 residues early relative to the CDR3; the germline J gene fills the gap. The rearrangement links TRBV2 to TRBJ2-4, with 11 positions matching TRBD2. V was pared by 5 bases and J by 3 bases, with 6 bases of the junction left unmatched. Germline V gene sequence: CDR1 SNHLY, CDR2 FYNNEI. This CDR3 has 16 residues. The CDR3 bases that were read are TGTGCCAGCAGTACTAGCGGGAGTGTCGGCAAAAACATT. The encoded protein is CASSTSGSVGKNI. The full-length CDR3 reads as CASSTSGSVGKNIQYF.

This clone was picked up a small number of times. The read falls 3 residues short of the CDR3 end, and the missing part is taken from the germline J gene. The chain couples TRBV20-1 to TRBJ2-1; 7 positions agree with TRBD2. V shed 4 bases, J shed 3 bases, and the junction held 6 bases outside the gene matches. CDR3 length: 14 residues. Germline-derived CDR1 and CDR2 are DFQATT and SNEGSKA (reference sequence). This CDR3 reads CSANGRGSYNEQFF. The DNA read from the CDR3 is TGCAGTGCTAACGGGCGGGGGAGCTACAATGAG.

This clone was observed many times. The read terminates 3 residues ahead of where the CDR3 ends, so the germline J gene completes it. This rearrangement joins TRBV2 to TRBJ1-4, with 8 bases identical to TRBD1. The germline CDR1 and CDR2 sequences are SNHLY and FYNNEI. V shed 10 bases, J shed 8 bases, and the junction held 6 bases outside the gene matches. The CDR3 totals 12 residues. CDR3 region: CATQGAGEKLFF. The CDR3 bases that were read are TGTGCCACTCAGGGGGCGGGGGAAAAA.

There are many counts of this clone. The CDR3 is cut off 3 residues early in the read; its end comes from the germline J gene. V usage is TRBV3-1 (or the pseudogene TRBV3-2) and J usage is TRBJ2-7; perhaps TRBD1 as D (5 bases). Germline lookup yields CDR1 LGHDT and CDR2 YNNKEL (reference sequence). The CDR3 totals 15 residues. V was cut by 1 base and J by 0 bases, with 10 bases left in between. Partial CDR3 DNA: TGTGCCAGCAGCCAAGTCGTTGGACACTCCTACGAG. Protein sequence: CASSQVVGHSYE. The whole CDR3 is CASSQVVGHSYEQYF.

This clone was seen more than once but under ten times. The DNA ends 3 residues before the CDR3 does, and the rest of the CDR3 is filled in from the germline J gene. The V call is TRBV5-1, the J call TRBJ1-1; D gene uncertain. The CDR3 covers 16 residues. Germline CDR1 is SGHRS and CDR2 is YFSETQ. Trimming took off 1 base at V and 6 bases at J, with 19 bases between the two ends. The CDR3: CASSLNALVVGAEAFF. The covered CDR3 bases are TGCGCCAGCAGCTTGAATGCTTTGGTGGTGGGCGCTGAA.

To note about this clone: The CDR3 end falls 3 residues outside the read, so it is completed with the germline J gene. V usage is TRBV7-2 and J usage is TRBJ2-2; tentatively, D is TRBD1 (6 bases). Germline CDR1 and CDR2: SGHTA and FQGNSA. The CDR3 length is 14 residues. The V gene lost 5 bases and the J gene lost 5 bases, with 12 bases spanning the gap. This CDR3 is CASSVQGGTGELFF. CDR3 bases read: TGTGCCAGCAGCGTACAGGGTGGTACCGGGGAG.

This clone was seen repeatedly, ten times or more. The read falls 3 residues short of the CDR3 end, and the missing part is taken from the germline J gene. Other DNA sequences within the sample encode an identical CDR3. J is TRBJ1-6 and V is TRBV11-2, with 9 bases aligning to TRBD1. Losses at the gene ends were 3 bases for V and 9 bases for J; bases not matched to a gene: 6. The CDR3 is made up of 15 amino acids. Germline loops: CDR1 SGHAT, CDR2 FQNNGV. The DNA read from the CDR3 is TGTGCCAGCAGCTTTCTGACAGGGGGTAGTTCACCC. This translates into CASSFLTGGSSP. The whole CDR3 sequence reads CASSFLTGGSSPLHF.

This clone was counted ten times or more. From the germline J gene comes the end of the CDR3, since the read stops 3 residues before it. V is TRBV7-3 and J is TRBJ2-1; a weak D match, TRBD1 (5 bases). From germline, CDR1 is SGHTA and CDR2 FQGTGA. This CDR3 is built from 12 residues. Deletions cut 4 bases from V and 9 bases from J, with 10 bases between. CDR3 residues: CASSYQGREQFF. The CDR3 DNA, read in part, is TGTGCCAGCAGCTATCAGGGCCGTGAG. Drawing the rest from reference TRBV7-3 and TRBJ2-1, the complete variable domain is GAGVSQTPSNKVTEKGKYVELRCDPISGHTALYWYRQSLGQGPEFLIYFQGTGAADDSGLPNDRFFAVRPEGSVSTLKIQRTERGDSAVYLCASSYQGREQFFGPGTRLTVL.

This clone was observed at least ten times. Read sequence stops 3 residues before the CDR3 end, and the germline J gene provides the missing end. The J gene is TRBJ2-7, the V gene TRBV5-4; maybe TRBD1 (5 bases). Germline values: CDR1 SGHNT, CDR2 YYREEE (reference sequence). The length of the CDR3 is 14 residues. V was cut by 3 bases and J by 5 bases, with 15 bases left in between. The covered CDR3 bases are TGTGCCAGCAGCTGGGGCCCGGGTAATAACGAG. Translating gives CASSWGPGNNE. The whole CDR3 is CASSWGPGNNEQYF.

Ten or more counts support this clone. The CDR3 end is not reached by the read, which stops 3 residues before it; the germline J gene fills it in. The chain recombines TRBV29-1 with TRBJ2-7; the D gene could be TRBD1 or TRBD2 (5 bases each). Germline CDR1 and CDR2: SQVTM and ANQGSEA. The V end was cut by 4 bases, the J end by 2 bases, with 21 bases between. The CDR3 extends over 16 amino acids. CDR3 protein: CSVAGSWGREPYEQYF. CDR3 bases read: TGCAGCGTTGCGGGCAGTTGGGGCAGGGAGCCCTACGAG.

This clone was found many times. The read comes to an end 3 residues before the CDR3 does, leaving the germline J gene to fill in the end. V is TRBV5-6 and J is TRBJ1-2; D perhaps matches TRBD1 (6 bases). Trimming shortened V by 2 bases and J by 2 bases, and 13 bases separated the two germline ends. The CDR3 has 15 residues. Germline assignment: CDR1 SGHDT and CDR2 YYEEEE. CDR3 sequence reads: CASSLLDSNNYGYTF. The sequenced part of the CDR3 DNA is TGTGCCAGCAGCTTACTGGACAGCAACAACTATGGC.

The sample holds many counts of this clone. The read finishes 3 residues shy of the CDR3 end, and the germline J gene is used to complete it. V and J are TRBV19 and TRBJ1-6; TRBD1 aligns across 7 bases. Germline V gene lookup returns CDR1 LNHDA and CDR2 SQIVND (reference sequence). V was clipped by 5 bases and J by 7 bases; unmatched bases: 11. The CDR3 spans 16 residues. The CDR3 spells CASSPLSTGENSPLHF. The CDR3 bases that were read are TGTGCCAGTAGTCCTCTCTCCACAGGGGAGAATTCACCC. The full variable domain, in which reference TRBV19 and TRBJ1-6 provide the parts outside the CDR3, is DGGITQSPKYLFRKEGQNVTLSCEQNLNHDAMYWYRQDPGQGLRLIYYSQIVNDFQKGDIAEGYSVSREKKESFPLTVTSAQKNPTAFYLCASSPLSTGENSPLHFGNGTRLTVT.

The table lists this clone with many counts. The read terminates 3 residues before the CDR3 end, so the remaining end is supplied by the germline J gene. At the DNA level, this CDR3 is encoded by other sequences in the same sample as well. The chain links TRBV5-4 to TRBJ2-1; no firm D call. This CDR3 region has 14 residues. Germline lookup yields CDR1 SGHNT and CDR2 YYREEE (reference sequence). Trimming left V 4 bases short and J 0 bases short, with 8 bases between. The covered CDR3 bases are TGTGCCAGCAGCGCCTCCGGCTCCTACAATGAG. It is translated as CASSASGSYNE. The entire CDR3 protein is CASSASGSYNEQFF.

This clone appeared many times. The CDR3 end falls 3 residues outside the read, so it is completed with the germline J gene. V gene TRBV7-9 combines with J gene TRBJ2-5; D gene ambiguous. Germline lookup yields CDR1 SEHNR and CDR2 FQNEAQ (reference sequence). This CDR3 region has 13 residues. Trimming pared 0 bases from V and 4 bases from J, leaving 6 bases between. The CDR3 here is CASSLAGPETQYF. Partial CDR3 DNA: TGTGCCAGCAGCTTAGCAGGGCCAGAGACC.

This clone came up many times. The DNA read from the CDR3 is TGCAGTGCTACCCGAGGACAGCTTAACTATGGC. Its translation is CSATRGQLNYG. The CDR3 in its entirety is CSATRGQLNYGYTF. J is TRBJ1-2 and V is TRBV20-1; D may be TRBD1 (6 bases). The read stops 3 residues short of the end of the CDR3; the missing end is completed from the germline J gene. The ends were cut back, 4 bases at V and 1 base at J, with 13 bases in the middle. From germline, CDR1 is DFQATT and CDR2 SNEGSKA (reference sequence). The CDR3 is made up of 14 amino acids.